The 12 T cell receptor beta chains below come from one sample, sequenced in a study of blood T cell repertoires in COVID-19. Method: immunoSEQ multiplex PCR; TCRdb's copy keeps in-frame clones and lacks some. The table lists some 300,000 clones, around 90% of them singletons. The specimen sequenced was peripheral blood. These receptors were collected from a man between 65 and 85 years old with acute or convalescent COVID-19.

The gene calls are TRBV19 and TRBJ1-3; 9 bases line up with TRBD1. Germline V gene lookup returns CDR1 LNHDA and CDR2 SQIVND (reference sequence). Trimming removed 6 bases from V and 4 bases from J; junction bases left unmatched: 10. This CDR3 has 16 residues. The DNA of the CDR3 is TGTGCCAGTAGCCGCATGGGACAGGGCGCAGGAAACACCATATATTTT. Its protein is CASSRMGQGAGNTIYF.

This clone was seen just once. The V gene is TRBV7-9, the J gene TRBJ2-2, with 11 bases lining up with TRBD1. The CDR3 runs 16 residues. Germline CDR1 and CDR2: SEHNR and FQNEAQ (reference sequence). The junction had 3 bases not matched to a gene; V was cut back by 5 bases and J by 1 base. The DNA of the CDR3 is TGTGCCAGCAGCCTCGGGACAGGGGGGAACACCGGGGAGCTGTTTTTT. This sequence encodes CASSLGTGGNTGELFF. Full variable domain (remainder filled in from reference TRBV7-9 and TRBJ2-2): DTGVSQNPRHKITKRGQNVTFRCDPISEHNRLYWYRQTLGQGPEFLTYFQNEAQLEKSRLLSDRFSAERPKGSFSTLEIQRTEQGDSAMYLCASSLGTGGNTGELFFGEGSRLTVL.

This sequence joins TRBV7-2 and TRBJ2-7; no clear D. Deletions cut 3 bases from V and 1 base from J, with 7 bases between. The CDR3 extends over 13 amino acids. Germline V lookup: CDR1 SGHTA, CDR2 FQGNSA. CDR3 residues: CASSLAVSYEQYF. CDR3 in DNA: TGTGCCAGCAGCTTGGCCGTTTCCTACGAGCAGTACTTC.

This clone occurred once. The DNA of the CDR3 is TGTGCCAGCAGTGAATATTCTCCCGGGACAGGGGTCGAAAAACTGTTTTTT. It is translated as CASSEYSPGTGVEKLFF. The chain links TRBV25-1 to TRBJ1-4; TRBD1 matches at 10 bases. After removal of 0 bases from V and 8 bases from J, the junction contained 9 bases not matched to a gene. Germline V lookup: CDR1 MGHDK, CDR2 SYGVNS. The CDR3 sequence is 17 residues long.

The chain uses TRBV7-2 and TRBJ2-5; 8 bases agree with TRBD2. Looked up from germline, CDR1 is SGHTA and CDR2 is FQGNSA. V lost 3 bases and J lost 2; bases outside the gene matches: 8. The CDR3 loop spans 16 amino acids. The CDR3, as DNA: TGTGCCAGCAGCTTGGGGACCCGCGGGGGGCAAGAGACCCAGTACTTC. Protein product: CASSLGTRGGQETQYF.

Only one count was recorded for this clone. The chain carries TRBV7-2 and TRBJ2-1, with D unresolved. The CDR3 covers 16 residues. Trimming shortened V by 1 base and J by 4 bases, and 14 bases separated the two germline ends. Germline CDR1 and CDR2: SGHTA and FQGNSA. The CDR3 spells CASSLVGWQDYNEQFF. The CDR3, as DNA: TGTGCCAGCAGCTTAGTCGGCTGGCAGGATTACAATGAGCAGTTCTTC.

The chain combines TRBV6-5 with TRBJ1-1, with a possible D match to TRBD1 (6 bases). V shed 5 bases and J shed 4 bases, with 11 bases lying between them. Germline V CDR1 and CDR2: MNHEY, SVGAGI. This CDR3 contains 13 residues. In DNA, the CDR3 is TGTGCCAGCAGTCAACAGGGTGGCACTGAAGCTTTCTTT. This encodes CASSQQGGTEAFF.

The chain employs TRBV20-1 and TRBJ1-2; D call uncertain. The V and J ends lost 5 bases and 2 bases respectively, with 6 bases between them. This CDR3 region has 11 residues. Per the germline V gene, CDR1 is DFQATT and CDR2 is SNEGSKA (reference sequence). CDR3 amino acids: CSARFNYGYTF. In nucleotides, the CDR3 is TGCAGTGCTCGGTTCAACTATGGCTACACCTTC.

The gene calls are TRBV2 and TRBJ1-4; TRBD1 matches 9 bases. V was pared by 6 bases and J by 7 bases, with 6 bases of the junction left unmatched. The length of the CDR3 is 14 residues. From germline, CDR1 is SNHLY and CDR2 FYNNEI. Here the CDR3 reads CASRMDRGGEKLFF. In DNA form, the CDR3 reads TGTGCCAGCAGGATGGACAGGGGAGGTGAAAAACTGTTTTTT.

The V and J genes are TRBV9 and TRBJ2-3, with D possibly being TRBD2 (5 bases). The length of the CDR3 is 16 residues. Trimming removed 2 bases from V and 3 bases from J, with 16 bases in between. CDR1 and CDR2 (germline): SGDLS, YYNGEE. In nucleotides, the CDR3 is TGTGCCAGCAGCGTTGCCGCGGGCCGCCAGACAGATACGCAGTATTTT. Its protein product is CASSVAAGRQTDTQYF.

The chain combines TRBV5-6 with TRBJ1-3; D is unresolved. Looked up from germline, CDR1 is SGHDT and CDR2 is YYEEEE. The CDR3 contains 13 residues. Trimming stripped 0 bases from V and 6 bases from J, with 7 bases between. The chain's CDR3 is CASSLDILNTIYF. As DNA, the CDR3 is TGTGCCAGCAGCTTGGACATATTAAACACCATATATTTT.

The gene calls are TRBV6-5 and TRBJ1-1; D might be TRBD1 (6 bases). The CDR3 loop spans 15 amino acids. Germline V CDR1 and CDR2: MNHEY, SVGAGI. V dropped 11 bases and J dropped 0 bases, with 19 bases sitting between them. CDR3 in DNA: TGTGCCGCCCTACAGGGAACCTTTATGAACACTGAAGCTTTCTTT. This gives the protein CAALQGTFMNTEAFF.